The clone carrying this TCR beta chain is a singleton in its sample. Its antigen is as yet unknown. The data derive from a study of OX40 agonist ivuxolimab in advanced cancers. Overall study findings and caveats: Relative to CD4+ cells, CD8+ T cells on average had more expanded clones.

Profiling relied on immunoSEQ multiplex PCR, and the TCRdb table lists in-frame clones only, not all of them. The top ten hold 3.8% of the sample, which has 87,000 or so clones, approximately 85% seen once. This CDR3 comprises 14 residues. CDR1 is SEHNR and CDR2 is FQNEAQ in the germline V gene (reference sequence). V was clipped by 2 bases and J by 6 bases, with 14 bases between them. This TCR was recovered from an adult with an advanced solid tumor such as melanoma, head and neck, liver or kidney cancer. This chain links TRBV7-9 with TRBJ2-7; D remains unclear. The material was CD4+ or CD8+ T cells sorted from blood, obtained in a trial of the OX40 agonist ivuxolimab. CDR3 nucleotides: TGTGCCAGCAGCTTAACTCTCCAGCCCGGCGAGCAGTACTTC. It is translated as CASSLTLQPGEQYF.